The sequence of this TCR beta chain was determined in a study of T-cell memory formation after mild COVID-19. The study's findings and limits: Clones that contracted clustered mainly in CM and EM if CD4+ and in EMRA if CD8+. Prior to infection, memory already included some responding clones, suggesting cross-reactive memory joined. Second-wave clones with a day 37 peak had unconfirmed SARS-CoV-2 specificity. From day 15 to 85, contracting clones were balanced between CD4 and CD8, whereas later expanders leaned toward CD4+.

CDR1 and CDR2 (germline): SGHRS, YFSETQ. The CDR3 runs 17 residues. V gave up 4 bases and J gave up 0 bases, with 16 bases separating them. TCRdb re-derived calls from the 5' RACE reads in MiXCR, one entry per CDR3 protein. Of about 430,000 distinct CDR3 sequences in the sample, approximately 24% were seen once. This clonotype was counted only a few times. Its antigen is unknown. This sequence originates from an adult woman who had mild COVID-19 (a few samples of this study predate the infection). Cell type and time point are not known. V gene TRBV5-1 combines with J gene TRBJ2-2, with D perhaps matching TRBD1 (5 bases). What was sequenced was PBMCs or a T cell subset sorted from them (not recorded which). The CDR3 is CASSPKNQGTNTGELFF. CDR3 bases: TGCGCCAGCAGCCCGAAAAACCAGGGAACGAACACCGGGGAGCTGTTTTTT.